This entry is about one T cell receptor (beta chain). This CDR3 region has 14 residues. V was clipped by 7 bases and J by 10 bases; unmatched bases: 13. CDR1 is MDHEN and CDR2 is SYDVKM in the germline V gene. For the second PCR, which ran for about 7 to 11 cycles, a sample-barcoded 5' primer and a J-beta primer mix were used. A single record per CDR3 protein comes from TCRdb applying MiXCR to the 5' RACE reads. The table records about 930,000 distinct CDR3 sequences, around 29% of them present only once. Peripheral blood, about 9.3 milliliters per donor, was collected. This sample was taken from a study of blood T cells in healthy people across ages. These sequences were also reported in another study, on T cells of mothers and their children. From that study: Nine systemically healthy Caucasian donors: three mothers, six children. For the second PCR, the M1S primer put in sample barcodes and 2-4 random nucleotides. Microchimeric T cell clones that persisted were not detected.

The chain combines TRBV28 with TRBJ2-1; 7 positions match TRBD1. Sequencing was done on a sample of blood. This sequence originates from a middle-aged woman in good health. DNA for the CDR3: TGTGCCAGCACTAACAGGGGAAGCTCCTACGAGCAGTTCTTC. Its translation is CASTNRGSSYEQFF.